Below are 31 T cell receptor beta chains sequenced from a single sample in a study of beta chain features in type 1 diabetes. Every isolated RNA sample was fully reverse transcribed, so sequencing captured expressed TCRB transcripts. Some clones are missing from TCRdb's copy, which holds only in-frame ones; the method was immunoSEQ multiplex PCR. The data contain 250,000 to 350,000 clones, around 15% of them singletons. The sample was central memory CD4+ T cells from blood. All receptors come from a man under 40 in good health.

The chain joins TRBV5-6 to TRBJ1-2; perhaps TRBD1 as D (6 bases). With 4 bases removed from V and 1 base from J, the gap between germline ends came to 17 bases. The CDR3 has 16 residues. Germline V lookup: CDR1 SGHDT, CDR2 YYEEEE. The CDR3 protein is CASSAARTANNYGYTF. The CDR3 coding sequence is TGTGCCAGCAGCGCGGCACGGACAGCGAATAACTATGGCTACACCTTC.

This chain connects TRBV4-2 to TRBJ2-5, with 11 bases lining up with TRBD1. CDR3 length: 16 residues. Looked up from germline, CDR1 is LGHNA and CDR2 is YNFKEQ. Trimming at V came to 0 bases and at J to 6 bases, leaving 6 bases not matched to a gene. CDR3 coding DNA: TGTGCCAGCAGCCAAGATTGGGACAGGGGGGTAAAGACCCAGTACTTC. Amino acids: CASSQDWDRGVKTQYF.

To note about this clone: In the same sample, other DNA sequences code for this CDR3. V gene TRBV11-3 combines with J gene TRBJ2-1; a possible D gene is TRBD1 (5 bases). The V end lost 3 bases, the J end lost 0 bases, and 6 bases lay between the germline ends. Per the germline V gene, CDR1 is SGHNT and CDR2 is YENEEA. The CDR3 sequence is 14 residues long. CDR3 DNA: TGTGCCAGCAGCTTTGACAGCTCCTACAATGAGCAGTTCTTC. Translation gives CASSFDSSYNEQFF.

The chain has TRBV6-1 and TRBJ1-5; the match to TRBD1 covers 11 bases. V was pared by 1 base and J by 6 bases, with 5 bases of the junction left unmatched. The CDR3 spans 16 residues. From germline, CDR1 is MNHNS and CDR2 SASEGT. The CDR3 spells CASSEGRDRGTQPQHF. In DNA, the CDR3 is TGTGCCAGCAGTGAAGGTAGGGACAGGGGGACTCAGCCCCAGCATTTT.

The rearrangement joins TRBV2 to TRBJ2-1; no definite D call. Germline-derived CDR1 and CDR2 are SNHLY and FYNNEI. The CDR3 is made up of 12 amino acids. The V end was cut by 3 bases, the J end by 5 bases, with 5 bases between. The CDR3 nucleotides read TGTGCCAGCAGTGATGACAACAATGAGCAGTTCTTC. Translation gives CASSDDNNEQFF. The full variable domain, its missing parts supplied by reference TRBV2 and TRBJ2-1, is EPEVTQTPSHQVTQMGQEVILRCVPISNHLYFYWYRQILGQKVEFLVSFYNNEISEKSEIFDDQFSVERPDGSNFTLKIRSTKLEDSAMYFCASSDDNNEQFFGPGTRLTVL.

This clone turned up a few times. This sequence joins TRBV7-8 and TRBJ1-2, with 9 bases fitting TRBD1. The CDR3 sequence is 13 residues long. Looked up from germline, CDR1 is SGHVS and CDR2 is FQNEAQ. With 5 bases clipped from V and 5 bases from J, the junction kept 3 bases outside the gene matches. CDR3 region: CASSPGTGYGYTF. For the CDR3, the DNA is TGTGCCAGCAGCCCCGGGACAGGGTATGGCTACACCTTC.

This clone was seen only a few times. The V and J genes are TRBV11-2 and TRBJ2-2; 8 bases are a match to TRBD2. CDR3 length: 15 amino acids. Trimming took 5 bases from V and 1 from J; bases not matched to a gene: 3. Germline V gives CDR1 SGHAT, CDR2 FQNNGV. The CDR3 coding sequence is TGTGCCAGCAGCCCTAGCGGGCGGAACACCGGGGAGCTGTTTTTT. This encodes CASSPSGRNTGELFF.

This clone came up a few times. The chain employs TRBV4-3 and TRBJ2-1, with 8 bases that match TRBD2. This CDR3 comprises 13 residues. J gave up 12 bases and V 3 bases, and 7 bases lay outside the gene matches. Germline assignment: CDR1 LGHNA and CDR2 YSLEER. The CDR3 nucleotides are TGCGCCAGCAGCCACCCCCTAGCGGGCGGGCAGTTCTTC. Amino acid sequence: CASSHPLAGGQFF.

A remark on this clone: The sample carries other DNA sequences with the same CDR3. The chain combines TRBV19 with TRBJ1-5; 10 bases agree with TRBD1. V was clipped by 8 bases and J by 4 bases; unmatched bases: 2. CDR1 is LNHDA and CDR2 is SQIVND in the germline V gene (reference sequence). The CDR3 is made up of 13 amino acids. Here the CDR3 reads CASLDRGNQPQHF. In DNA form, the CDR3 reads TGTGCCAGTCTGGACAGGGGGAATCAGCCCCAGCATTTT.

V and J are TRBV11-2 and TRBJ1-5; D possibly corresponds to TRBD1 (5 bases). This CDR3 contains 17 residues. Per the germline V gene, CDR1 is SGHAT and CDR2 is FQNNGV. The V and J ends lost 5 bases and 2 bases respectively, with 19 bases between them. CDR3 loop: CASSPRGRGSGNQPQHF. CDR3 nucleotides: TGTGCCAGCAGCCCGAGGGGACGGGGGTCGGGCAATCAGCCCCAGCATTTT.

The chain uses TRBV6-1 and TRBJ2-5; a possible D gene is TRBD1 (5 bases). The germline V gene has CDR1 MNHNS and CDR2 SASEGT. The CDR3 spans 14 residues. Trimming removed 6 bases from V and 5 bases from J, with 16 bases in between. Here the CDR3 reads CASRDLLGRETQYF. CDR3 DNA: TGTGCCAGCAGAGACCTGCTGGGGCGGGAGACCCAGTACTTC.

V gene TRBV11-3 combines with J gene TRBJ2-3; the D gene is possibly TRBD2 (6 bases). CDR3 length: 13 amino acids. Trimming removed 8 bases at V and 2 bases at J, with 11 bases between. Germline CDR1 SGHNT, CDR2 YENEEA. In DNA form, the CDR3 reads TGTGCCAGCCTGCGGGACGACACAGATACGCAGTATTTT. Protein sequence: CASLRDDTDTQYF.

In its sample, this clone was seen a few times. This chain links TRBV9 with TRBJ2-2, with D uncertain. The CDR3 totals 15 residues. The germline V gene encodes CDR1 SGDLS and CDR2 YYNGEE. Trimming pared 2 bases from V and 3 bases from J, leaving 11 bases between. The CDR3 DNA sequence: TGTGCCAGCAGCGTCTTAGATGCATACACCGGGGAGCTGTTTTTT. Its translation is CASSVLDAYTGELFF.

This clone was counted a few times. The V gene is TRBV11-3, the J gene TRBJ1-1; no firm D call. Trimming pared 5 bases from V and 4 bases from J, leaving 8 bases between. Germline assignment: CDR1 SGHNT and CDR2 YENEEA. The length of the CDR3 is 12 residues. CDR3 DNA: TGTGCCAGCAGCGCTGCGGCCACTGAAGCTTTCTTT. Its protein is CASSAAATEAFF.

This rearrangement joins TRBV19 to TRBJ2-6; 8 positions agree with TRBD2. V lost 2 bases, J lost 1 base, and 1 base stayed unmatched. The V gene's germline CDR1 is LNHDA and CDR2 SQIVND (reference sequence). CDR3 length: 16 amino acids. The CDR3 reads CASSISGGSGANVLTF. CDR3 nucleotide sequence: TGTGCCAGTAGTATATCGGGAGGGTCTGGGGCCAACGTCCTGACTTTC.

CDR3 in DNA: TGTGCTAGTGGTCGCAACACCCCGACAGGGGGGTATTTT. Protein: CASGRNTPTGGYF. The rearrangement joins TRBV12-5 to TRBJ1-3, with 9 bases identical to TRBD1. The length of the CDR3 is 13 residues. Germline lookup yields CDR1 LGHNT and CDR2 FRNRAP. V trimming: 5 bases; J trimming: 16 bases; junction bases outside the gene matches: 12.

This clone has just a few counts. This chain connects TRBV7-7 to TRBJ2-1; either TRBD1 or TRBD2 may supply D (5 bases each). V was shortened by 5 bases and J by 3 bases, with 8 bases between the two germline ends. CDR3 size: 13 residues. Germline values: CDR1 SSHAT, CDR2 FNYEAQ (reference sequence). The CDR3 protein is CASSRDHYNEQFF. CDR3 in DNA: TGTGCCAGCAGCCGGGACCACTACAATGAGCAGTTCTTC.

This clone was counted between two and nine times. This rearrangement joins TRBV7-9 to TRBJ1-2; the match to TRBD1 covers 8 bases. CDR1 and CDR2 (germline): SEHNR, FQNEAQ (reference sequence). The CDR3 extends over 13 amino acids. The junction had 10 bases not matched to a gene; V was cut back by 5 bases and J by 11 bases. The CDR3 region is CASSLEGQVRYTF. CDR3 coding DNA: TGTGCCAGCAGCCTCGAGGGACAGGTTCGTTACACCTTC.

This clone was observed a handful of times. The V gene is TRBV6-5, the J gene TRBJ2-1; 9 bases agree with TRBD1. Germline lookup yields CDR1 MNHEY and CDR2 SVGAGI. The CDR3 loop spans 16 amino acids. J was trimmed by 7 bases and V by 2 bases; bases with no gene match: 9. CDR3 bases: TGTGCCAGCAGTTACACAATAGCCGGGACAGGGAATGAGCAGTTCTTC. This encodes CASSYTIAGTGNEQFF.

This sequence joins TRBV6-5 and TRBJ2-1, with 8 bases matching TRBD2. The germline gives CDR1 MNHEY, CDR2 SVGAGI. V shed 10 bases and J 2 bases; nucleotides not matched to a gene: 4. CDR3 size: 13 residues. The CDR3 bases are TGTGCCACCTGCGGGGGGACCTACAATGAGCAGTTCTTC. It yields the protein CATCGGTYNEQFF.

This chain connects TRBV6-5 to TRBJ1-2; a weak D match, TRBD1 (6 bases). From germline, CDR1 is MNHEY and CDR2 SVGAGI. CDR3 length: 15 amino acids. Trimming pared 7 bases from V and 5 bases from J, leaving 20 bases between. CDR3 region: CASNPSGLGGYGYTF. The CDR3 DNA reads TGTGCCAGCAACCCGTCTGGGCTAGGGGGATATGGCTACACCTTC.

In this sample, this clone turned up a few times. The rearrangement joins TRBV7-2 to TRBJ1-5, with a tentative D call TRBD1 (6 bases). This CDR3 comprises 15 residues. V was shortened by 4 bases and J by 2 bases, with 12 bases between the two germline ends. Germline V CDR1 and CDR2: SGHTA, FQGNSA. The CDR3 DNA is TGTGCCAGCAGCTCGGGCGCAGGGGGCAATCAGCCCCAGCATTTT. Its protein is CASSSGAGGNQPQHF.

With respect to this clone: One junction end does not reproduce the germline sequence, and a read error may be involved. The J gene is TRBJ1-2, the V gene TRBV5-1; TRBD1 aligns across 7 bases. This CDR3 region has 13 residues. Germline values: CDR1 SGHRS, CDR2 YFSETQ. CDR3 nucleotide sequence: TGTGCCAGCAGCTTGGGGACAGAATATGGCTACACCTTC. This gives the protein CASSLGTEYGYTF. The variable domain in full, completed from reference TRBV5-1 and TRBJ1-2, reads KAGVTQTPRYLIKTRGQQVTLSCSPISGHRSVSWYQQTPGQGLQFLFEYFSETQRNKGNFPGRFSGRQFSNSRSEMNVSTLELGDSALYLCASSLGTEYGYTFGSGTRLTVV.

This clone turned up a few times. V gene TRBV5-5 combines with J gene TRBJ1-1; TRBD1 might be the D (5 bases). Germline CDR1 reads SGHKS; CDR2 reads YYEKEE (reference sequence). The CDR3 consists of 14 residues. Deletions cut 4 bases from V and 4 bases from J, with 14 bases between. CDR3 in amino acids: CASSAGGAGTEAFF. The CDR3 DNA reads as TGTGCCAGCAGCGCCGGCGGGGCGGGCACTGAAGCTTTCTTT.

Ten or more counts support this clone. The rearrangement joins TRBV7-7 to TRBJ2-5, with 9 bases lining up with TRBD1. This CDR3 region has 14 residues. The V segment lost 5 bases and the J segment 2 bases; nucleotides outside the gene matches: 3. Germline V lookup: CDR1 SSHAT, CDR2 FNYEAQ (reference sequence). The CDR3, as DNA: TGTGCCAGCAGCCAAGGACAGGGGCAAGAGACCCAGTACTTC. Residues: CASSQGQGQETQYF.

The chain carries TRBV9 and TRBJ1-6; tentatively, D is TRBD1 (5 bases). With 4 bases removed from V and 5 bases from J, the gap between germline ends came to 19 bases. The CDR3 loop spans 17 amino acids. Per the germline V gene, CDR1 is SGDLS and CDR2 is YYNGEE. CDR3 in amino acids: CASSPRFRDADNSPLHF. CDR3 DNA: TGTGCCAGCAGCCCCCGATTCCGGGACGCCGATAATTCACCCCTCCACTTT.

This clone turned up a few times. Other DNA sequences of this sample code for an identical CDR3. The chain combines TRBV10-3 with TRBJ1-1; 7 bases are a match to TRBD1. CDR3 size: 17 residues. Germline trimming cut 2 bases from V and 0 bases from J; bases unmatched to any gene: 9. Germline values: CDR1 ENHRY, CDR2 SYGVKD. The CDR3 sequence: CAISEQPIGGLNTEAFF. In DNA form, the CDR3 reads TGTGCCATCAGTGAGCAGCCCATAGGGGGCCTGAACACTGAAGCTTTCTTT.

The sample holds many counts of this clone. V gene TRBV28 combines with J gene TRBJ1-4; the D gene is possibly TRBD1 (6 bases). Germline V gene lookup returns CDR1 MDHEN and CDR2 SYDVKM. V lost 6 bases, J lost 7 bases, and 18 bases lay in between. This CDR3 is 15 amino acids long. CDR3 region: CASSIRGVSREKLFF. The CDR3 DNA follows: TGTGCCAGCAGCATCAGGGGCGTGTCCCGTGAAAAACTGTTTTTT.

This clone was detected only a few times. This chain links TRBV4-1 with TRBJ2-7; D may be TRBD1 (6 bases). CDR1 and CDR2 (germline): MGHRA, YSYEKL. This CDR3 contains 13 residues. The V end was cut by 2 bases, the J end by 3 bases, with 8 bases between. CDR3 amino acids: CASSQQGNYEQYF. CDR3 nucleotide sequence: TGCGCCAGCAGCCAACAGGGGAACTACGAGCAGTACTTC.

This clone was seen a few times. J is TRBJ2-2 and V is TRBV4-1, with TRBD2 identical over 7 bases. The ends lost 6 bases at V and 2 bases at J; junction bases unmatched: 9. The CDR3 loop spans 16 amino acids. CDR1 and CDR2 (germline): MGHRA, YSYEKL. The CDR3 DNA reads TGCGCCAGCAGACTTAGCGGGCCCGGAAACACCGGGGAGCTGTTTTTT. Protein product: CASRLSGPGNTGELFF.

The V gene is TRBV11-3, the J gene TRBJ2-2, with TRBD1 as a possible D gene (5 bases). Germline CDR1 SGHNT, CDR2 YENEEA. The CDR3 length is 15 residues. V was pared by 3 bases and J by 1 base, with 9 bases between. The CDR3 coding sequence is TGTGCCAGCAGCTTGTTAGGGGTGAACACCGGGGAGCTGTTTTTT. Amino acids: CASSLLGVNTGELFF.